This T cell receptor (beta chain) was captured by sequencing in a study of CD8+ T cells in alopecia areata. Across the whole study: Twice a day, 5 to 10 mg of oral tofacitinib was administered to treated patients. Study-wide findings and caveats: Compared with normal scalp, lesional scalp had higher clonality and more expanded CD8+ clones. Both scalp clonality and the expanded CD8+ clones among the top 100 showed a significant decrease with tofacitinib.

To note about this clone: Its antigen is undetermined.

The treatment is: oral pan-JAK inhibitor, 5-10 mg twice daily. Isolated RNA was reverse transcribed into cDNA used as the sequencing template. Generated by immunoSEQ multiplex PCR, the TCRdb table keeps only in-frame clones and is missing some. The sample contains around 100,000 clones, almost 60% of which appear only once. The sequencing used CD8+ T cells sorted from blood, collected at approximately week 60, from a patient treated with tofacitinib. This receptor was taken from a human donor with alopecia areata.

DNA for the CDR3: TGTGCCAGCAGTGCGAGCCGGGGGGCAGATACTGAAGCTTTCTTT. It encodes CASSASRGADTEAFF. The chain uses TRBV6-5 and TRBJ1-1, with D perhaps matching TRBD1 (6 bases). The CDR3 covers 15 residues. Per germline, CDR1 MNHEY and CDR2 SVGAGI. Between the trimmed V and J ends, which lost 5 bases and 5 bases, there was a span of 18 bases.